The entry below describes one T cell receptor (beta chain). Its antigen is unknown. This sample is part of a study of cytomegalovirus exposure and HLA in healthy donors. Every donor was a healthy person donating bone marrow. With 60 Vbeta and 13 Jbeta primers, the PCR was carried out. Here immunoSEQ multiplex PCR was the method, and the copy in TCRdb shows in-frame clones only, minus some. The table shows some 210,000 clones, with around 80% occurring only once. The junction had 3 bases not matched to a gene; V was cut back by 5 bases and J by 4 bases. CDR1 and CDR2 from the germline V gene are SGHTA and FQGTGA. The CDR3 length is 13 residues. Whole-study findings and limits: The study listed 150 to 200 cytomegalovirus-associated TCR beta chains. The classifier reportedly diagnosed cytomegalovirus status with high sensitivity and specificity.

This sequence originates from a male donor in good health and CMV-seronegative. Sequenced input: PBMCs. J is TRBJ2-5 and V is TRBV7-3; 8 bases fit TRBD1. This CDR3 reads CASSGQGVETQYF. Here the CDR3 DNA reads TGTGCCAGCAGCGGACAGGGAGTAGAGACCCAGTACTTC. The full variable domain, with the rest looked up from reference TRBV7-3 and TRBJ2-5, is GAGVSQTPSNKVTEKGKYVELRCDPISGHTALYWYRQSLGQGPEFLIYFQGTGAADDSGLPNDRFFAVRPEGSVSTLKIQRTERGDSAVYLCASSGQGVETQYFGPGTRLLVL.